Shown below are 10 T cell receptor beta chains from a single sample sequenced in a study of blood T cell repertoires in COVID-19. The method was immunoSEQ multiplex PCR; TCRdb's version includes in-frame clones alone and lacks a portion of them. The sample lists roughly 150,000 clones; around 83% were seen once. Sequencing was done on a sample of peripheral blood. The source of these receptors is a man between 70 and 80 years old who had recovered from COVID-19.

The CDR3 loop is CASRESPGRRWTQYF. As DNA, the CDR3 is TGTGCCAGCAGGGAATCCCCAGGGCGCAGGTGGACCCAGTACTTC. The chain carries TRBV27 and TRBJ2-5; tentative D call: TRBD1 (5 bases). This CDR3 is built from 15 residues. Trimming took off 6 bases at V and 7 bases at J, with 21 bases between the two ends. Germline V lookup: CDR1 MNHEY, CDR2 SMNVEV (reference sequence).

V usage is TRBV10-3 and J usage is TRBJ2-3, with 12 bases fitting TRBD1. The V segment lost 6 bases and the J segment 7 bases; nucleotides outside the gene matches: 8. The germline V gene encodes CDR1 ENHRY and CDR2 SYGVKD. The CDR3 spans 15 residues. The CDR3 reads CAIRSGTGGVNTQYF. The CDR3 nucleotides read TGTGCCATCAGATCCGGGACAGGGGGCGTTAATACGCAGTATTTT.

This rearrangement joins TRBV18 to TRBJ1-3; 9 bases fit TRBD1. Germline assignment: CDR1 KGHSH and CDR2 LQKENI. The V and J ends lost 3 bases and 0 bases, in that order; junction bases with no gene match: 3. The CDR3 is made up of 16 amino acids. CDR3 protein: CASSPDRGTSGNTIYF. DNA for the CDR3: TGTGCCAGCTCACCTGACAGGGGGACCTCTGGAAACACCATATATTTT.

This clone was detected a few times. V gene TRBV13 combines with J gene TRBJ2-5; the match to TRBD2 covers 13 bases. CDR1 is PRHDT, CDR2 FYEKMQ, per germline (reference sequence). CDR3 length: 17 residues. V was pared by 1 base and J by 0 bases, with 2 bases of the junction left unmatched. The CDR3 region is CASSLEGLAGNQETQYF. Here the CDR3 DNA reads TGTGCCAGCAGCTTAGAGGGACTAGCGGGAAACCAAGAGACCCAGTACTTC.

The J gene is TRBJ1-5, the V gene TRBV2, with D maybe TRBD1 (6 bases). Trimming stripped 2 bases from V and 7 bases from J, with 12 bases between. Per germline, CDR1 SNHLY and CDR2 FYNNEI. The CDR3 sequence is 14 residues long. This chain's CDR3 is CASSENREGQPQHF. The CDR3 DNA reads as TGTGCCAGCAGTGAAAACAGGGAGGGGCAGCCCCAGCATTTT.

The table lists this clone with a count of one. The chain couples TRBV28 to TRBJ1-1, with a possible D match to TRBD1 (6 bases). V dropped 7 bases and J dropped 8 bases, with 14 bases sitting between them. The CDR3 totals 12 residues. Per the germline V gene, CDR1 is MDHEN and CDR2 is SYDVKM. The CDR3 DNA reads as TGTGCCAGCACCACAGAGGGGGTCGAAGCTTTCTTT. It yields the protein CASTTEGVEAFF.

CDR3 in DNA: TGTGCCAGCAGCCCCCAGGATCACAGAAACACCATATATTTT. This sequence encodes CASSPQDHRNTIYF. The chain joins TRBV3-1 (or the pseudogene TRBV3-2) to TRBJ1-3; D remains unclear. Looked up from germline, CDR1 is LGHDT and CDR2 is YNNKEL (reference sequence). Trimming shortened V by 4 bases and J by 5 bases, and 12 bases separated the two germline ends. The CDR3 covers 14 residues.

J is TRBJ2-7 and V is TRBV2; the D gene is possibly TRBD2 (5 bases). The CDR3 is 12 residues long. Trimming stripped 7 bases from V and 5 bases from J, with 12 bases between. Germline V lookup: CDR1 SNHLY, CDR2 FYNNEI. The CDR3 bases are TGTGCCAGCACGACGGAGGTCCACGAGCAGTACTTC. This codes for CASTTEVHEQYF.

V usage is TRBV6-5 and J usage is TRBJ1-5, with 7 bases matching TRBD1. Germline values: CDR1 MNHEY, CDR2 SVGAGI. With V trimmed by 10 bases and J by 6 bases, 9 bases remained unmatched. The CDR3 contains 13 residues. CDR3 in DNA: TGTGCCACACGACAGGGACGGAGTCAGCCCCAGCATTTT. Translated: CATRQGRSQPQHF.

The chain carries TRBV3-1 (or the pseudogene TRBV3-2) and TRBJ2-1; 12 nucleotides agree with TRBD2. Germline loops: CDR1 LGHDT, CDR2 YNNKEL (reference sequence). J was trimmed by 6 bases and V by 0 bases; bases with no gene match: 3. This CDR3 comprises 16 residues. The CDR3: CASSQDILAGGNEQFF. In DNA, the CDR3 is TGTGCCAGCAGCCAAGATATACTAGCGGGAGGCAATGAGCAGTTCTTC.